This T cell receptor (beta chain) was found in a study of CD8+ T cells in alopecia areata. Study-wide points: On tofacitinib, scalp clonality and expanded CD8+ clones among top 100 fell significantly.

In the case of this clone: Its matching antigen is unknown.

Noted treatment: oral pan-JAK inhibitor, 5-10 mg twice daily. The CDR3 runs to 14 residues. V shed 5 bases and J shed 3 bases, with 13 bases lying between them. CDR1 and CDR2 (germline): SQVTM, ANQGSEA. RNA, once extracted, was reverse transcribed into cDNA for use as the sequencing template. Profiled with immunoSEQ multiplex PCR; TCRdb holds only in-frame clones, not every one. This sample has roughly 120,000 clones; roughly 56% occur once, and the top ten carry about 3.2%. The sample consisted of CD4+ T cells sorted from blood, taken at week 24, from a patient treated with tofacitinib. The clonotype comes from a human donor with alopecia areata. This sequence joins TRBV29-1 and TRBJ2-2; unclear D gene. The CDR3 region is CSVRPFLDTGELFF. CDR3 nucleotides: TGCAGCGTTAGACCTTTTTTGGACACCGGGGAGCTGTTTTTT.